The rows below give T cell receptor beta chains drawn from one sample of a study of OX40 agonist ivuxolimab in advanced cancers. The repertoire was sequenced with immunoSEQ multiplex PCR; TCRdb's copy has only in-frame clones and lacks some. In the table there are about 45,000 clones, around 89% of which are singletons. The source was CD4+ or CD8+ T cells sorted from blood, collected in a trial of the OX40 agonist ivuxolimab. All receptors come from an adult with an advanced solid tumor such as melanoma, head and neck, liver or kidney cancer. The CDR3 runs from the conserved cysteine through the conserved F or W. A D gene is named only where the DNA matches it firmly. Clone size appears in some rows only: once, few, many, or a class for an expanded clone.

TRBV5-6	TRBJ1-2	-	-	CASSLRAAAYGYTF	TGTGCCAGCAGCTTGCGGGCGGCAGCCTATGGCTACACCTTC
TRBV11-2	TRBJ1-2	-	TRBD1	CASSARTGVGYTF	TGTGCCAGCAGCGCGCGGACAGGGGTTGGCTACACCTTC
TRBV2	TRBJ1-5	-	TRBD1	CASSRTGGLNQPQHF	TGTGCCAGCAGTCGGACAGGGGGCCTCAATCAGCCCCAGCATTTT
TRBV10-2	TRBJ2-5	-	TRBD2	CASALAGLQETQYF	TGCGCCAGCGCACTAGCGGGTCTCCAAGAGACCCAGTACTTC
TRBV19	TRBJ2-5	-	-	CASSIEASDETQYF	TGTGCCAGTAGTATAGAGGCTAGCGACGAGACCCAGTACTTC
TRBV9	TRBJ2-2	large	-	CASSVVGSTGELFF	TGTGCCAGCAGCGTAGTCGGTTCCACCGGGGAGCTGTTTTTT
TRBV28	TRBJ1-5	-	-	CASSHKNMGNQPQHF	TGTGCCAGCAGTCACAAAAACATGGGGAATCAGCCCCAGCATTTT
TRBV27	TRBJ2-1	few	-	CASSPSGSHNEQFF	TGTGCCAGCAGTCCCTCGGGCTCACACAATGAGCAGTTCTTC
TRBV6-1	TRBJ1-2	-	-	CASRDYSYGYTF	TGTGCCAGCAGGGACTATAGCTATGGCTACACCTTC
TRBV19	TRBJ2-7	-	TRBD2	CATGAGGPYEQYF	TGTGCCACCGGAGCGGGAGGGCCCTACGAGCAGTACTTC
TRBV27	TRBJ2-3	-	TRBD1	CASKSYRGSTDTQYF	TGTGCCAGCAAATCATACAGGGGAAGCACAGATACGCAGTATTTT
TRBV5-1	TRBJ2-7	once	TRBD1	CASSYTQGARPYEQYF	TGTGCCAGCAGCTATACACAGGGGGCGCGGCCCTACGAGCAGTACTTC
TRBV15	TRBJ2-3	-	TRBD1	CATSREKEGASTDTQYF	TGTGCCACCAGCAGAGAAAAAGAGGGGGCTAGCACAGATACGCAGTATTTT
TRBV27	TRBJ1-5	-	TRBD1	CASSPDRAGQPQHF	TGTGCCAGCAGCCCCGACAGGGCCGGTCAGCCCCAGCATTTT
TRBV25-1	TRBJ1-2	-	-	CASIGRISDGYTF	TGTGCCAGCATTGGAAGGATTTCGGATGGCTACACCTTC
TRBV9	TRBJ1-1	-	-	CASSPGLAFF	TGTGCCAGCAGCCCCGGCCTCGCTTTCTTT
TRBV10-3	TRBJ1-3	-	-	CAISDLSLSVVSGNTIYF	TGTGCCATCAGTGATCTCTCTTTATCCGTCGTCTCTGGAAACACCATATATTTT
TRBV7-9	TRBJ1-2	-	-	CASSLGRQDYTF	TGTGCCAGCAGCTTAGGACGACAGGACTACACCTTC
TRBV15	TRBJ2-2	-	-	CATSDGTNTGELFF	TGTGCCACCAGCGACGGAACGAACACCGGGGAGCTGTTTTTT
TRBV14	TRBJ2-3	-	TRBD2	CASSPWTSGIRIETDTQYF	TGTGCCAGCAGCCCCTGGACTAGCGGGATACGGATTGAAACAGATACGCAGTATTTT
TRBV9	TRBJ1-5	-	-	CASSDGPGVGQPQHF	TGTGCCAGCAGCGACGGGCCTGGGGTAGGGCAGCCCCAGCATTTT
TRBV9	TRBJ1-2	once	TRBD1	CASSVGGGLDYGYTF	TGTGCCAGCAGCGTCGGAGGGGGCCTAGACTATGGCTACACCTTC
TRBV2	TRBJ1-1	-	TRBD1	CASSGDRQLNTEAFF	TGTGCCAGCAGTGGGGACAGGCAGTTGAACACTGAAGCTTTCTTT
TRBV15	TRBJ2-2	-	-	CATSRDRGLFTGELFF	TGTGCCACCAGCAGAGATCGGGGACTTTTTACCGGGGAGCTGTTTTTT
TRBV5-1	TRBJ2-7	-	TRBD1	CASGDRATYEQYF	TGCGCCAGCGGGGACAGAGCGACCTACGAGCAGTACTTC
TRBV9	TRBJ2-5	-	TRBD1	CASSAPTGVGETQYF	TGTGCCAGCAGCGCACCGACAGGGGTTGGAGAGACCCAGTACTTC
TRBV10-3	TRBJ1-1	-	-	CAISELRGTEAFF	TGTGCCATCAGTGAGCTCAGGGGAACTGAAGCTTTCTTT
TRBV21-1	TRBJ2-2	-	-	CASSKARGIAGGSTGELFF	TGTGCCAGCAGCAAAGCGCGGGGAATAGCGGGAGGAAGCACCGGGGAGCTGTTTTTT
TRBV25-1	TRBJ2-1	-	-	CASSDPGEQFF	TGTGCCAGCAGTGACCCAGGCGAGCAGTTCTTC
TRBV19	TRBJ2-7	-	-	CASSIDGEDLQYF	TGTGCCAGTAGTATAGATGGCGAGGACCTCCAGTACTTC
TRBV28	TRBJ2-3	few	TRBD2	CASIPPSSGGADTQYF	TGTGCCAGCATACCCCCATCCAGCGGGGGAGCAGATACGCAGTATTTT
TRBV4-1	TRBJ2-7	-	-	CASSLGLESYEQYF	TGCGCCAGCAGCCTTGGGCTAGAATCCTACGAGCAGTACTTC
TRBV2	TRBJ1-5	-	TRBD1	CASGQGYSNQPQHF	TGTGCCAGCGGACAGGGTTATAGCAATCAGCCCCAGCATTTT
TRBV9	TRBJ2-1	-	TRBD2	CASSVLAAGALNEQFF	TGTGCCAGCAGCGTATTAGCAGCGGGGGCCCTCAATGAGCAGTTCTTC
TRBV4-1	TRBJ2-7	-	-	CASSQAGSRPTYEQYF	TGCGCCAGCAGCCAAGCCGGTAGCAGGCCTACCTACGAGCAGTACTTC
TRBV6-1	TRBJ1-2	-	-	CASIRAPGYGYTF	TGTGCCAGCATTCGGGCCCCGGGGTATGGCTACACCTTC
TRBV27	TRBJ2-7	-	TRBD2	CASSPTASGRPYEQYF	TGTGCCAGCAGCCCCACGGCGAGCGGGAGGCCCTACGAGCAGTACTTC